This entry lists 9 T cell receptor beta chains sequenced from one sample in a study of CD8 T cells in Susac syndrome. An input of 0.5 to 1 ug of RNA was subjected to reverse transcription using random hexamers. TCRdb fed the immunoSEQ multiplex PCR reads into MiXCR, producing one record per CDR3 protein. The sample includes approximately 200,000 distinct CDR3 sequences, roughly 94% seen only once; the top ten take approximately 0.08%. The sample comprised CD4+ T cells from PBMCs. The receptors stem from a human donor with multiple sclerosis.

J is TRBJ2-1 and V is TRBV3-1; D remains unclear. The CDR3 is 15 amino acids. The V end was cut by 4 bases, the J end by 2 bases, with 12 bases between. Germline lookup yields CDR1 LGHDT and CDR2 YNNKEL (reference sequence). This CDR3 is CASSPRTQTYNEQFF. For the CDR3, the DNA is TGTGCCAGCAGCCCCAGGACCCAAACCTACAATGAGCAGTTCTTC.

The chain is built from TRBV20-1 and TRBJ2-3; 7 bases align to TRBD2. The CDR3 has 17 amino acids. Germline V gives CDR1 DFQATT, CDR2 SNEGSKA (reference sequence). The ends lost 1 base at V and 0 bases at J; junction bases unmatched: 10. The CDR3 is CSARAPGRRGSTDTQYF. The CDR3, as DNA: TGCAGTGCTAGAGCCCCGGGGCGGCGGGGGAGCACAGATACGCAGTATTTT.

This sequence joins TRBV24-1 and TRBJ2-3; no definite D call. Germline V gives CDR1 KGHDR, CDR2 SFDVKD. This CDR3 has 13 residues. V was clipped by 5 bases and J by 1 base, with 6 bases between them. CDR3 sequence reads: CATSAYGTDTQYF. CDR3 nucleotides: TGTGCCACCAGTGCGTATGGCACAGATACGCAGTATTTT.

In its sample, this clonotype was seen once. The CDR3 DNA reads as TGTGCCAGCAGCCTCGACAGGAAGAACACTGAAGCTTTCTTT. It is translated as CASSLDRKNTEAFF. This sequence joins TRBV9 and TRBJ1-1; D might be TRBD1 (6 bases). This CDR3 is built from 14 residues. Germline CDR1 SGDLS, CDR2 YYNGEE. V shed 4 bases and J shed 1 base, with 11 bases lying between them.

The chain employs TRBV29-1 and TRBJ2-7; 9 nucleotides align to TRBD1. The CDR3 contains 15 residues. The germline CDR1 and CDR2 sequences are SQVTM and ANQGSEA. J gave up 5 bases and V 5 bases, and 13 bases lay outside the gene matches. The CDR3, as DNA: TGCAGCGTTCTCGGGGTCCGGGACAGGGCGAACGAGCAGTACTTC. Its translation: CSVLGVRDRANEQYF.

The V gene is TRBV29-1, the J gene TRBJ1-2; D perhaps matches TRBD1 (5 bases). Germline V lookup: CDR1 SQVTM, CDR2 ANQGSEA. This CDR3 is 13 amino acids long. V was shortened by 1 base and J by 3 bases, with 9 bases between the two germline ends. The CDR3 nucleotides are TGCAGCGTTGAAGGGAAAGGGGACTATGGCTACACCTTC. Translated, it gives CSVEGKGDYGYTF.

The rearrangement links TRBV5-1 to TRBJ1-2, with D perhaps TRBD1 (5 bases). The CDR3 covers 12 residues. V was clipped by 6 bases and J by 8 bases, with 14 bases between them. Germline V CDR1 and CDR2: SGHRS, YFSETQ. This CDR3 is CASKRGQSGYTF. In DNA form, the CDR3 reads TGCGCCAGCAAACGAGGACAATCGGGCTACACCTTC.

The count of this clonotype is one. The chain links TRBV3-1 to TRBJ1-5; D gene unclear. The CDR3 totals 15 residues. The germline V gene encodes CDR1 LGHDT and CDR2 YNNKEL (reference sequence). V was clipped by 1 base and J by 3 bases, with 10 bases between them. CDR3 bases: TGTGCCAGCAGCCAAGGTTACAGCGTCAATCAGCCCCAGCATTTT. The encoded protein is CASSQGYSVNQPQHF.

V usage is TRBV5-6 and J usage is TRBJ2-5; D remains unclear. V gave up 3 bases and J gave up 3 bases, with 12 bases separating them. Germline-derived CDR1 and CDR2 are SGHDT and YYEEEE. This CDR3 has 14 amino acids. The CDR3 DNA reads as TGTGCCAGCAGCTCCTTGAGACTCAAAGAGACCCAGTACTTC. This gives the protein CASSSLRLKETQYF.